These T cell receptor beta chains were read from a single sample in a study of cytomegalovirus exposure and HLA in healthy donors. The repertoire was sequenced with immunoSEQ multiplex PCR; TCRdb's copy has only in-frame clones and lacks some. This table holds roughly 220,000 clones, 75% to 90% found once. Sequencing was performed on PBMCs. The receptors shown here come from a woman aged 35 to 49 in good health and CMV-seronegative. CDR3s include the opening cysteine and the closing phenylalanine or tryptophan. Fields, in order: J gene, D gene, V gene, CDR3 DNA, CDR3 protein. D genes are given only for firm matches.

TRBJ1-5 TRBD1 TRBV2 TGTGCCAGCAATAGACAGGGGGTAGTCAATCAGCCCCAGCATTTT CASNRQGVVNQPQHF
TRBJ1-2 TRBD1 TRBV10-1 TGCGCCAGCAGCCGGGACAGTCTTTATGGCTACACCTTC CASSRDSLYGYTF
TRBJ2-7 TRBD1 TRBV19 TGTGCCAGTAGTATTGGACAGGGTACATCCTACGAGCAGTACTTC CASSIGQGTSYEQYF
TRBJ2-6 - TRBV27 TGTGCCAGCAGTTTCCTCTCTGGGGCCAACGTCCTGACTTTC CASSFLSGANVLTF
TRBJ2-7 - TRBV29-1 TGCAGCGTTGAATGGAGGAGGAGGGGGGGTTCCCCGGCCTACGAGCAGTACTTC CSVEWRRRGGSPAYEQYF
TRBJ2-1 - TRBV4-1 TGCGCCAGCAGCCAACGACAGCTGTTCTTC CASSQRQLFF
TRBJ2-7 - TRBV27 TGTGCCAGCAGTCTCTCTGAGGACTACGAGCAGTACTTC CASSLSEDYEQYF
TRBJ1-2 TRBD1 TRBV7-9 TGTGCCAGCAGCTCAGGGGGGACAGGGGTCACCTATGGCTACACCTTC CASSSGGTGVTYGYTF
TRBJ1-5 TRBD1 TRBV28 TGTGCCAGCACATCGCTCGGGACAGGGAGAGTTTGGAGCAATCAGCCCCAGCATTTT CASTSLGTGRVWSNQPQHF
TRBJ2-7 - TRBV11-2 TGTGCCAGCAGCCCCGGGACTTACTACGAGCAGTACTTC CASSPGTYYEQYF